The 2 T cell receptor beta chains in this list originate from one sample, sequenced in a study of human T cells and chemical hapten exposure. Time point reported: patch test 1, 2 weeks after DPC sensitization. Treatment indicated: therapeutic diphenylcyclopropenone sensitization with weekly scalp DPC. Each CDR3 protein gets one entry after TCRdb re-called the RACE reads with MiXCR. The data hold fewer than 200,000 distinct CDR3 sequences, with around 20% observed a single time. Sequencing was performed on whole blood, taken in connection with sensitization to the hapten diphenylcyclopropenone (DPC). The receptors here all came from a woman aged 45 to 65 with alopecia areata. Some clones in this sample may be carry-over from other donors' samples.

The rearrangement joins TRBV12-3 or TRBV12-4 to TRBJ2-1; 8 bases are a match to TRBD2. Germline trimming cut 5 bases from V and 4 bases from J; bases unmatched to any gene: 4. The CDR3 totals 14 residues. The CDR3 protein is CASSHSGSYNEQFF. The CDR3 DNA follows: TGTGCCAGCAGTCACAGCGGGAGTTACAATGAGCAGTTCTTC.

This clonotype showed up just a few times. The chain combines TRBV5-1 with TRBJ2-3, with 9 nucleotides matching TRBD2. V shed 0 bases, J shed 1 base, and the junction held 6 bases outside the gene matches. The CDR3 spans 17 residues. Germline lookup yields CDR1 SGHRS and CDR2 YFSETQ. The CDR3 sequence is CASSLGLAALGTDTQYF. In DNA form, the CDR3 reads TGCGCCAGCAGCTTGGGACTAGCGGCACTTGGCACAGATACGCAGTATTTT.